These T cell receptor beta chains were read from a single sample in a study of T-cell memory formation after mild COVID-19. TCRdb independently ran MiXCR on the 5' RACE reads; one entry per CDR3 protein. The table lists 350,000 to 400,000 distinct CDR3 sequences, roughly 14% of them singletons. The sample consisted of PBMCs or a T cell subset sorted from them (not recorded which). The receptor source for this set is a young man who had mild COVID-19 (a few samples of this study predate the infection). Cell type and time point are not known. CDR3s include the opening cysteine and the closing phenylalanine or tryptophan. The order of the fields is D gene, J gene, clone size, V gene, CDR3 DNA, CDR3 protein. A D gene is named only where the DNA matches it firmly. Where a row states a size, it is once, few, many or the class of an expanded clone; other rows omit it.

>NA|TRBJ1-1|NA|TRBV4-1
TGCGCCAGCAGCCAAGAAGTAATCCCTGGAGGACACAGCATGAACACTGAAGCTTTCTTT
CASSQEVIPGGHSMNTEAFF
>NA|TRBJ2-6|few|TRBV7-2
TGTGCCAGCAGCTTAGTGGGGTTTTGGACTGGGGCCAACGTCCTGACTTTC
CASSLVGFWTGANVLTF
>TRBD2|TRBJ2-1|many|TRBV9
TGTGCCAGCAGCGCAGGGACTAGCGGGGGGCTCAATGAGCAGTTCTTC
CASSAGTSGGLNEQFF
>NA|TRBJ1-2|few|TRBV27
TGTGCCAGCAGTTTATCGTGGGGGGACACCAACCTCTATGGCTACACCTTC
CASSLSWGDTNLYGYTF
>NA|TRBJ1-2|NA|TRBV27
TGTGCCAGCAGTTCACTCAGGATTTTGGAAGGCTACACCTTC
CASSSLRILEGYTF
>TRBD1|TRBJ1-1|few|TRBV5-1
TGCGCCAGCACCCAGGGGGGCGGGATGAACACTGAAGCTTTCTTT
CASTQGGGMNTEAFF
>TRBD2|TRBJ2-3|few|TRBV6-5
TGTGCCAGCAGTGGAGCGGGGGATACGCAGTATTTT
CASSGAGDTQYF
>TRBD1|TRBJ1-6|NA|TRBV7-9
TGTGCCAGCACCGGGACAGGGGATTCACCCCTCCACTTT
CASTGTGDSPLHF
>NA|TRBJ1-2|NA|TRBV2
TGTGCCAGCAGTGTGGACAGATATGGCTACACCTTC
CASSVDRYGYTF
>NA|TRBJ1-5|many|TRBV20-1
TGCAGTGCTCACGGCGGTGGAAATCAGCCCCAGCATTTT
CSAHGGGNQPQHF
>TRBD1|TRBJ1-6|few|TRBV7-9
TGTGCCAGCAGCCCCACAGGGGGGTTGGCCCTCCACTTT
CASSPTGGLALHF
>NA|TRBJ2-6|few|TRBV6-5
TGTGCCAGCAGCCCTAGGCCTCAGAGCTCTGGGGCCAACGTCCTGACTTTC
CASSPRPQSSGANVLTF
>NA|TRBJ1-1|few|TRBV5-1
TGCGCCAGCAGCTTGGATAGAGGGTACACTGAAGCTTTCTTT
CASSLDRGYTEAFF
>NA|TRBJ2-6|many|TRBV5-4
TGTGCCAGCAGCCAACTTTTCGGGTCTGGGGCCAACGTCCTGACTTTC
CASSQLFGSGANVLTF
>TRBD1|TRBJ2-5|few|TRBV5-1
TGCGCCAGCAGCTACCGACAGGGTGGGCAAGAGACCCAGTACTTC
CASSYRQGGQETQYF
>NA|TRBJ2-7|few|TRBV20-1
TGCAGTGCTAGAGAAGTTACCTACGAGCAGTACTTC
CSAREVTYEQYF
>TRBD1|TRBJ2-3|NA|TRBV4-1
TGCGCCAGCAGCCAAAATAACAGGGGAGATGATACGCAGTATTTT
CASSQNNRGDDTQYF
>TRBD1|TRBJ1-5|many|TRBV12-3/TRBV12-4
TGTGCCAGCAGTCTCGGACAGGGGCGAGTAAGCAATCAGCCCCAGCATTTT
CASSLGQGRVSNQPQHF
>NA|TRBJ2-2|few|TRBV6-1
TGTGCCAGCAGTGTGGTTGGAGGGATGACCGGGGAGCTGTTTTTT
CASSVVGGMTGELFF
>NA|TRBJ2-4|few|TRBV5-4
TGTGCCAGCAGCTTTCCTGAAAAAAACATTCAGTACTTC
CASSFPEKNIQYF
>NA|TRBJ2-5|few|TRBV5-1
TGCGCCAGCAGCTTACAAACTGTCGAGGAGACCCAGTACTTC
CASSLQTVEETQYF
>NA|TRBJ2-1|few|TRBV19
TGTGCCAGTAGTATAAGGTCGGAACAGTTCTTC
CASSIRSEQFF
>NA|TRBJ2-3|few|TRBV3-1
TGTGCCAGCAGCCAGGGGCCAGATACGCAGTATTTT
CASSQGPDTQYF
>TRBD2|TRBJ2-2|NA|TRBV18
TGTGCCAGCTCAGGAGGACTAGCAACCGGGGAGCTGTTTTTT
CASSGGLATGELFF
>TRBD2|TRBJ2-5|few|TRBV7-9
TGTGCCAGCAGCTGGGAGGGGCGCGGAGAGACCCAGTACTTC
CASSWEGRGETQYF
>NA|TRBJ2-3|few|TRBV5-1
TGCGCCAGCAGCTTGGTTGGGTCATACACAGATACGCAGTATTTT
CASSLVGSYTDTQYF
>NA|TRBJ1-1|NA|TRBV9
TGTGCCAGCAGCGTAGGGGCGGGCCCCAGGTCTGAAGCTTTCTTT
CASSVGAGPRSEAFF
>NA|TRBJ1-4|few|TRBV6-7
TGTGCCAGCAGTCCTGGACAGCCTGAGAATGAAAAACTGTTTTTT
CASSPGQPENEKLFF
>TRBD1|TRBJ2-5|many|TRBV6-1
TGTGCCAGCAGTGTTGGACAGGGCCTAAAAGAGACCCAGTACTTC
CASSVGQGLKETQYF
>NA|TRBJ2-3|once|TRBV2
TGTGCCAGCAGTGAATGGCAGGGAGCGACAGATACGCAGTATTTT
CASSEWQGATDTQYF
>NA|TRBJ1-1|few|TRBV4-1
TGCGCCAGCAGCCAGGCCGGGACTGAAGCTTTCTTT
CASSQAGTEAFF
>TRBD1|TRBJ2-3|many|TRBV3-1
TGTGCCAGCAGCCACAGGGCGGACAGGAGCACAGATACGCAGTATTTT
CASSHRADRSTDTQYF
>TRBD2|TRBJ2-7|NA|TRBV4-3
TGCGCCAGCAGCCAAGTTCGACTAGCTATATCCTACGAGCAGTACTTC
CASSQVRLAISYEQYF
>NA|TRBJ2-2|few|TRBV2
TGTGCCAGCAGTGATCTTTTCGGGTCCGGGGAGCTGTTTTTT
CASSDLFGSGELFF
>NA|TRBJ1-1|few|TRBV12-5
TGTGCTAGTGGTCAACGCGGGGGGCCCTCTGTTATCACTGAAGCTTTCTTT
CASGQRGGPSVITEAFF
>TRBD2|TRBJ2-3|few|TRBV7-2
TGTGCCAGCAGTCACCCTCTAGCGGGGGGGCAGGATACGCAGTATTTT
CASSHPLAGGQDTQYF
>NA|TRBJ1-1|NA|TRBV7-9
TGTGCCAGCAGCTTAGAGTCCACCATAGACACTGAAGCTTTCTTT
CASSLESTIDTEAFF
>NA|TRBJ1-2|NA|TRBV27
TGTGCCAGCAGTTTAGAAGGCCCAAGCTATGGCTACACCTTC
CASSLEGPSYGYTF
>NA|TRBJ1-4|few|TRBV7-3
TGTGCCAGCAGCTTAGTGTGGGCAGGAAATGAAAAACTGTTTTTT
CASSLVWAGNEKLFF
>TRBD2|TRBJ2-5|NA|TRBV15
TGTGCCACCAGCAGACTAACTAGCGTACAAGAGACCCAGTACTTC
CATSRLTSVQETQYF
>TRBD1|TRBJ1-5|NA|TRBV15
TGTGCCACCAGCAGAGGACAGGGGGCCCAGCTCTATAGCAATCAGCCCCAGCATTTT
CATSRGQGAQLYSNQPQHF
>TRBD1|TRBJ1-1|NA|TRBV11-1
TGTGCCAGCAGTTCCGGGACAGGGGTTCCTGAAGCTTTCTTT
CASSSGTGVPEAFF
>NA|TRBJ1-2|many|TRBV27
TGTGCCAGCGCGCCAGGACTAAACTATGGCTACACCTTC
CASAPGLNYGYTF
>NA|TRBJ1-3|NA|TRBV24-1
TGTGCCACCAGTGCCGGAAACACCATATATTTT
CATSAGNTIYF
>NA|TRBJ2-3|NA|TRBV6-2/TRBV6-3
TGTGCCAGCAGTTACGTCAAAGATACGCAGTATTTT
CASSYVKDTQYF
>NA|TRBJ2-6|few|TRBV6-5
TGTGCCAGCAGTTACGGGATGGCTGGGGCCAACGTCCTGACTTTC
CASSYGMAGANVLTF
>TRBD2|TRBJ2-7|many|TRBV28
TGTGCCAGCAGAGGCGAGACTAGCGGGTCCTACGAGCAGTACTTC
CASRGETSGSYEQYF
>NA|TRBJ2-6|NA|TRBV15
TGTGCCACCAAGCCTACCTCTGGGGCCAACGTCCTGACTTTC
CATKPTSGANVLTF
>NA|TRBJ1-5|few|TRBV6-6
TGTGCCAGCAGTCCGGCAGCCCCTAATCAGCCCCAGCATTTT
CASSPAAPNQPQHF
>NA|TRBJ1-2|NA|TRBV6-5
TGTGCCAGCAGTTACCTTACAGGCCCTAACTATGGCTACACCTTC
CASSYLTGPNYGYTF
>NA|TRBJ2-7|NA|TRBV12-3/TRBV12-4
TGTGCCAGCAGTTTAAGCCTGGGGACACCCAGGCAGTACTTC
CASSLSLGTPRQYF
>NA|TRBJ1-2|NA|TRBV7-9
TGTGCCAGCAGCTTAGTTGGGGACCGTAACTATGGCTACACCTTC
CASSLVGDRNYGYTF
>TRBD2|TRBJ2-1|many|TRBV5-1
TGCGCCAGCAGCTTGAGGTCGGGGGGGGCCGTTGGTGAGCAGTTCTTC
CASSLRSGGAVGEQFF
>NA|TRBJ1-2|few|TRBV7-2
TGTGCCAGCAGCCTTCCCTTGGGAACAGGAGCCGATGGCTACACCTTC
CASSLPLGTGADGYTF
>NA|TRBJ2-1|few|TRBV29-1
TGCAGCGTTGTAGGGCAGGGTTATGAGCAGTTCTTC
CSVVGQGYEQFF